This T cell receptor beta chain was found in a study of blood T cell repertoires in COVID-19. How the authors handled the data: Nucleated cell number was recorded as an estimate derived from reference gene primer amplification. The method was immunoSEQ multiplex PCR; TCRdb's version includes in-frame clones alone and lacks a portion of them. From that table come the V and J calls and clone size; the DNA was used to work out D and trimming. The table has about 670,000 clones, 70% to 90% seen once. Germline values: CDR1 SQVTM, CDR2 ANQGSEA. The CDR3 sequence is 11 residues long. V gave up 3 bases and J gave up 8 bases, with 10 bases separating them.

The sequenced sample was peripheral blood. This chain joins TRBV29-1 and TRBJ1-2; no clear D gene. This clonotype was sampled from a woman aged 18-29 years with acute or convalescent COVID-19. The CDR3: CSVEHTHGYTF. The CDR3 DNA follows: TGCAGCGTTGAGCACACACACGGCTACACCTTC.